This TCR beta chain was captured in a study of blood T cell repertoires in COVID-19. Background on the study: T cells, B-cell-depleted T cells, or PBMCs supplied cDNA or gDNA.

Germline V lookup: CDR1 MNHEY, CDR2 SVGEGT. This CDR3 spans 15 amino acids. V lost 0 bases to trimming and J lost 8 bases, with 13 bases between them. Per the study methods: How many nucleated cells were present was estimated from reference gene primer amplification. Some clones are missing from TCRdb's copy, which holds only in-frame ones; the method was immunoSEQ multiplex PCR. That table furnishes V, J and clone size, whereas the DNA furnished D and trimming. The sample lists over 85,000 clones; 87% were seen once. The sequence derives from a human donor in a cohort sampled during active COVID-19. The chain recombines TRBV6-2 or TRBV6-3 with TRBJ1-4, with D perhaps matching TRBD1 (6 bases). Source material: peripheral blood. CDR3 sequence: CASSYSAGAREKLFF. CDR3 in DNA: TGTGCCAGCAGTTACTCGGCAGGGGCACGCGAAAAACTGTTTTTT.